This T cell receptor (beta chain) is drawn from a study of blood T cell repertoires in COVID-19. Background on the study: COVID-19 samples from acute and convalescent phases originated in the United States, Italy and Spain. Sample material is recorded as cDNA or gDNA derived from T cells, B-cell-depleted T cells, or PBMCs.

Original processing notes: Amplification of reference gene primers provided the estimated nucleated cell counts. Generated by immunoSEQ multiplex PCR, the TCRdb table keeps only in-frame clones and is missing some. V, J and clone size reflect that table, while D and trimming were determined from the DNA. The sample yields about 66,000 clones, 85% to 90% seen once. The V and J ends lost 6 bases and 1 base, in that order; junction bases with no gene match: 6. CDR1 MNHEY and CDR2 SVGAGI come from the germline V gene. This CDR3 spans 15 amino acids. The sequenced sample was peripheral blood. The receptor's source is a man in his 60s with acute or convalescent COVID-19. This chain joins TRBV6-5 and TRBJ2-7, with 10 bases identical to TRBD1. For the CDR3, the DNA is TGTGCCAGCAGACCGGGACAGGGGATTTCCTACGAGCAGTACTTC. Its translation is CASRPGQGISYEQYF.